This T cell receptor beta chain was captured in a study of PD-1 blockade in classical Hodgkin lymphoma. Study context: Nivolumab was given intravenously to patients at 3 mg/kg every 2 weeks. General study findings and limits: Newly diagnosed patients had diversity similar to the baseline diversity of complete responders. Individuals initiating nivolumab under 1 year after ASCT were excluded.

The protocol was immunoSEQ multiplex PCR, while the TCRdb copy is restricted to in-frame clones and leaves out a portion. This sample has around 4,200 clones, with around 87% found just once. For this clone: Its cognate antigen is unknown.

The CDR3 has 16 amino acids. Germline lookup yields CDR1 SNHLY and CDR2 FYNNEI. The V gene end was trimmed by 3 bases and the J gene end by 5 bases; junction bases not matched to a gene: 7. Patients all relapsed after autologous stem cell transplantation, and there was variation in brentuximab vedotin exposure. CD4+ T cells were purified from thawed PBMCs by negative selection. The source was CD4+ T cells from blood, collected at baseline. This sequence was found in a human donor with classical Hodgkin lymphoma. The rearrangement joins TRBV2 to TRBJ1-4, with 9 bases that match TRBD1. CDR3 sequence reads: CASSDDRGNWNEKLFF. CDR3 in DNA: TGTGCCAGCAGTGATGACAGGGGGAATTGGAATGAAAAACTGTTTTTT.